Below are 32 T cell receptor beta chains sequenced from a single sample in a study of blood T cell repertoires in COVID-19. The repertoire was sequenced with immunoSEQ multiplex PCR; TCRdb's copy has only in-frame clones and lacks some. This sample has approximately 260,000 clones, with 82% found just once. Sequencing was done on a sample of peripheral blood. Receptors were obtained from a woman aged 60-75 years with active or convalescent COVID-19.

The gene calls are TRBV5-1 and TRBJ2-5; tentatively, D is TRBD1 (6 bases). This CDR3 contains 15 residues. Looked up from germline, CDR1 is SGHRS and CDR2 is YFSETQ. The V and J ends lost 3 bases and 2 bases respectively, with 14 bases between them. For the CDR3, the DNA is TGCGCCAGCAGCTCCCTCTCGACAGGACAAGAGACCCAGTACTTC. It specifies CASSSLSTGQETQYF.

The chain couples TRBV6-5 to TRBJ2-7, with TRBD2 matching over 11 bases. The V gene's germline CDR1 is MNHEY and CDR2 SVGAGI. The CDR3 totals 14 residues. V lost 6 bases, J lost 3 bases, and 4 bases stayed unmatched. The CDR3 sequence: CASSASGGNYEQYF. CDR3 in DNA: TGTGCCAGCAGCGCTAGCGGGGGGAACTACGAGCAGTACTTC.

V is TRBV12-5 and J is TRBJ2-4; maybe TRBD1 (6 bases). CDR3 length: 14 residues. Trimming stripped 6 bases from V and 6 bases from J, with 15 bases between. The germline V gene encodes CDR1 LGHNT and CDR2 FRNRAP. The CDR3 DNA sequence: TGTGCTAGTGGCGAGACAGGAACTCTAAACATTCAGTACTTC. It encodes CASGETGTLNIQYF.

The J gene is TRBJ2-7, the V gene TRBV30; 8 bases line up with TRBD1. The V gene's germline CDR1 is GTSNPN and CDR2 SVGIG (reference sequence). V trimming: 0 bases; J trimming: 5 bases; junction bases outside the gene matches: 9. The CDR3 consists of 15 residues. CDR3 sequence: CAWSVRGQVYHEQYF. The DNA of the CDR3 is TGTGCCTGGAGTGTGAGGGGACAGGTATATCACGAGCAGTACTTC.

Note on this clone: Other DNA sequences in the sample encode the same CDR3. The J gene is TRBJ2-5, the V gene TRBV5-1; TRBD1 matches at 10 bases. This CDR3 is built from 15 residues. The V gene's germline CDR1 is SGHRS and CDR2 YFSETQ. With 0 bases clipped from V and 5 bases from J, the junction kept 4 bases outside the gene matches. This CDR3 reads CASSLGQGAGETQYF. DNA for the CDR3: TGCGCCAGCAGCTTGGGACAGGGGGCTGGGGAGACCCAGTACTTC.

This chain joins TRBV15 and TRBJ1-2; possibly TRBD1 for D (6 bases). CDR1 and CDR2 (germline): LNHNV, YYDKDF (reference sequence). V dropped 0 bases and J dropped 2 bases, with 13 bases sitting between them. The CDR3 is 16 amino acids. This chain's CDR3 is CATSRDRNRANYGYTF. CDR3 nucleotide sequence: TGTGCCACCAGCAGAGATCGTAACAGGGCCAACTATGGCTACACCTTC.

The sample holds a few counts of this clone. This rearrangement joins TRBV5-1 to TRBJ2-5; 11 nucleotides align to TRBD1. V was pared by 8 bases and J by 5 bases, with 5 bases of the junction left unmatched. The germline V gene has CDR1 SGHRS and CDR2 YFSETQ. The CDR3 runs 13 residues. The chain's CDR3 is CASWTGGFETQYF. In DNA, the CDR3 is TGCGCCAGTTGGACAGGGGGCTTCGAGACCCAGTACTTC.

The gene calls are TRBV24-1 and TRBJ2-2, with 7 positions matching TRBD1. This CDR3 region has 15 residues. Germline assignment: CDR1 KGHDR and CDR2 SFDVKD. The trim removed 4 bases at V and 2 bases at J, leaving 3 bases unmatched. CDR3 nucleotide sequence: TGTGCCACCAGTGACCGGGACAGAAACACCGGGGAGCTGTTTTTT. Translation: CATSDRDRNTGELFF.

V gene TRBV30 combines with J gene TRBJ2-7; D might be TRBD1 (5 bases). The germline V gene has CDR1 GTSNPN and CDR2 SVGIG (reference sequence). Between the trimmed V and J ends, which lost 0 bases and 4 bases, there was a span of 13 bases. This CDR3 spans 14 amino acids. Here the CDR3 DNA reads TGTGCCTGGAGTGTACAGGTACGGCTGTACGAGCAGTACTTC. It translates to CAWSVQVRLYEQYF.

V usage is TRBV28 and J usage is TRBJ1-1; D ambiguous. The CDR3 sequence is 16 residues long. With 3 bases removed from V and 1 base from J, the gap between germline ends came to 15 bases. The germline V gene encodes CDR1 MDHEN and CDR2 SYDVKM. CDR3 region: CASSLGPPRANTEAFF. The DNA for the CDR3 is TGTGCCAGCAGTTTGGGCCCCCCGAGGGCGAACACTGAAGCTTTCTTT.

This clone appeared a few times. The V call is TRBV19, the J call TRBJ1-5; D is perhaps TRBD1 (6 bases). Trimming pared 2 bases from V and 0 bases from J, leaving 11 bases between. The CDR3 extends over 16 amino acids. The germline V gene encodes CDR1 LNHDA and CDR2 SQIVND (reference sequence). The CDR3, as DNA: TGTGCCAGTAGTATAAGGACAGCCTTTAGCAATCAGCCCCAGCATTTT. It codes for CASSIRTAFSNQPQHF.

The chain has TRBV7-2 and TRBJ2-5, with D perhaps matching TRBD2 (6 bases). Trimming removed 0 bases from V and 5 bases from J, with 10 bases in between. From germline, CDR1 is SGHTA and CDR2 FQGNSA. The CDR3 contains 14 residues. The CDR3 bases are TGTGCCAGCAGCTTAGCTGGACGGGGGGAGACCCAGTACTTC. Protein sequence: CASSLAGRGETQYF.

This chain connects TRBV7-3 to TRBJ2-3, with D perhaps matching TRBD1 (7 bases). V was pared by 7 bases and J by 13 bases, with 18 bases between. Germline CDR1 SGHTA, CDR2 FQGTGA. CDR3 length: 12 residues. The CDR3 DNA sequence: TGTGCCAGCACCCCCATCCAGGGGGGTAAGTATTTT. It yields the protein CASTPIQGGKYF.

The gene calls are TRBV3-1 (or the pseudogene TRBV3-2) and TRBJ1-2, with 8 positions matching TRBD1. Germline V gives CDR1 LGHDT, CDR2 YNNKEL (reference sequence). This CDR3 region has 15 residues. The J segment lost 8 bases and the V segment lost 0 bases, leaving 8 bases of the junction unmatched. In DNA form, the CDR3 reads TGTGCCAGCAGCCAAGAGCGCAGGGGGCGAGGGGGCTACACCTTC. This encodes CASSQERRGRGGYTF.

CDR3 in amino acids: CASTSRGENTEAFF. The CDR3 DNA follows: TGTGCCAGCACTAGTCGGGGGGAGAACACTGAAGCTTTCTTT. The genes are TRBV6-5 and TRBJ1-1; the D gene is possibly TRBD1 (5 bases). Per the germline V gene, CDR1 is MNHEY and CDR2 is SVGAGI. Trimming took 7 bases from V and 1 from J, leaving 13 bases between them. The CDR3 length is 14 residues.

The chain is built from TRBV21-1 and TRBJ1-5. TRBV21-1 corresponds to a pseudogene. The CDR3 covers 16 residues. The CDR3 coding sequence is TGTGCCAGCAGCAAAGCGCGGGTGAAGGTGAATCAGCCCCAGCATTTT. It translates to CASSKARVKVNQPQHF.

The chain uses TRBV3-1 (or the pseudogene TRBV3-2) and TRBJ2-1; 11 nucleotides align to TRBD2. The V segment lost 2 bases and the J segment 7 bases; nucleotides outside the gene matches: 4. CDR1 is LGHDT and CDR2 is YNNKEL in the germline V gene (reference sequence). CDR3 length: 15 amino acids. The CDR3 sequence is CASSQRLAGGNEQFF. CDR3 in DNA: TGTGCCAGCAGCCAACGGCTAGCGGGGGGTAATGAGCAGTTCTTC.

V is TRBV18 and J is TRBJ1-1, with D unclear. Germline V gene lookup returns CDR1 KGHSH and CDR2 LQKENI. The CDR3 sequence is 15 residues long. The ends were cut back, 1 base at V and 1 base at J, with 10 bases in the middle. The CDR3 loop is CASSPRYQENTEAFF. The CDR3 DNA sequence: TGTGCCAGCTCACCACGTTACCAGGAGAACACTGAAGCTTTCTTT.

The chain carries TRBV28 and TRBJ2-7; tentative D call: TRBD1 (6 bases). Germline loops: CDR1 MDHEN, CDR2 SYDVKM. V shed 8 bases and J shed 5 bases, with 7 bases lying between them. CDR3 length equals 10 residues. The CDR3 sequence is CASGGDEQYF. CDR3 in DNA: TGTGCCAGCGGGGGCGACGAGCAGTACTTC.

The CDR3 protein is CASSFRTGGSNEKLFF. CDR3 DNA sequence: TGTGCCAGCAGTTTCAGGACAGGGGGGTCAAATGAAAAACTGTTTTTT. This chain links TRBV6-2 or TRBV6-3 with TRBJ1-4, with 10 bases identical to TRBD1. This CDR3 contains 16 residues. Germline V gene sequence: CDR1 MNHEY, CDR2 SVGEGT. V was clipped by 4 bases and J by 5 bases; unmatched bases: 7.

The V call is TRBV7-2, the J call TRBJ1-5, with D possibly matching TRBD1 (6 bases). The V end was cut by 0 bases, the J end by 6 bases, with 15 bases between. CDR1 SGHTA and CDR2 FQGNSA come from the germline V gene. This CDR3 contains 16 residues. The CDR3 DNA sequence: TGTGCCAGCAGCTTAGCTGGGGGCAGGGTCCGTCAGCCCCAGCATTTT. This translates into CASSLAGGRVRQPQHF.

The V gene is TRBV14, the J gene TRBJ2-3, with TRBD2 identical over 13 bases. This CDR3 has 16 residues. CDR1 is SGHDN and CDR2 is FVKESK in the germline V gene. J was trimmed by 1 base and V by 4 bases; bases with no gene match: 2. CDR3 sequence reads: CASSRGTSGGTDTQYF. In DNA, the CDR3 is TGTGCCAGCAGCCGGGGGACTAGCGGGGGCACAGATACGCAGTATTTT.

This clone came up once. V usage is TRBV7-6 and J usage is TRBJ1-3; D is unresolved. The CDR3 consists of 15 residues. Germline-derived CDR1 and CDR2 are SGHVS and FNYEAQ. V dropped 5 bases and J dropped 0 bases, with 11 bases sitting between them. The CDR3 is CASSPRLPSGNTIYF. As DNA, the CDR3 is TGTGCCAGCAGCCCCCGACTACCCTCTGGAAACACCATATATTTT.

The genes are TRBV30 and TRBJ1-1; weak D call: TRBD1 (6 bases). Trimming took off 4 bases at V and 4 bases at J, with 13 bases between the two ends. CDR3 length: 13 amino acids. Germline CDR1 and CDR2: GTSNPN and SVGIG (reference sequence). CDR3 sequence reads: CAWTTGWGTEAFF. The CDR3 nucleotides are TGTGCCTGGACTACAGGGTGGGGCACTGAAGCTTTCTTT.

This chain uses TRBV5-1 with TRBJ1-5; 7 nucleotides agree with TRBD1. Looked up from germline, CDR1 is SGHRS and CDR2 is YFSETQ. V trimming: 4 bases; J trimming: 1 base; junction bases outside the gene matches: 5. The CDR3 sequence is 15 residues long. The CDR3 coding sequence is TGCGCCAGCAGCCCCACAGGGGAGAGCAATCAGCCCCAGCATTTT. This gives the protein CASSPTGESNQPQHF.

CDR3 sequence: CASSSNDGYSGNTIYF. Here the CDR3 DNA reads TGTGCCAGCAGCTCTAACGACGGGTACTCTGGAAACACCATATATTTT. The rearrangement links TRBV7-9 to TRBJ1-3; D ambiguous. Trimming pared 4 bases from V and 0 bases from J, leaving 13 bases between. CDR1 SEHNR and CDR2 FQNEAQ come from the germline V gene (reference sequence). The CDR3 covers 16 residues.

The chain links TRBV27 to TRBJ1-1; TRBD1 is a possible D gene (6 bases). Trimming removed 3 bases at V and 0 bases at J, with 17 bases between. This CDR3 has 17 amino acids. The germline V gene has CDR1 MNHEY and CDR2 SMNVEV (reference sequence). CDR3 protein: CASSLSSGAFMNTEAFF. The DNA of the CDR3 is TGTGCCAGCAGTTTGTCTTCAGGGGCGTTTATGAACACTGAAGCTTTCTTT.

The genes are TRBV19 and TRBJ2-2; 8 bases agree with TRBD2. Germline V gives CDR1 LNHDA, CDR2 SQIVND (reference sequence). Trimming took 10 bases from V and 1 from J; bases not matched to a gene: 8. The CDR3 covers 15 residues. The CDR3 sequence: CATRPGGRNTGELFF. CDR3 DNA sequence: TGTGCCACCCGGCCGGGGGGGAGGAACACCGGGGAGCTGTTTTTT.

The CDR3 DNA follows: TGTGCCAGCAGAATTTATTACGGGGGACGTGAAAAACTGTTTTTT. As protein: CASRIYYGGREKLFF. The rearrangement uses TRBV27 and TRBJ1-4; D may be TRBD1 (5 bases). Between the trimmed V and J ends, which lost 6 bases and 7 bases, there was a span of 18 bases. The CDR3 is 15 residues long. Germline V lookup: CDR1 MNHEY, CDR2 SMNVEV (reference sequence).

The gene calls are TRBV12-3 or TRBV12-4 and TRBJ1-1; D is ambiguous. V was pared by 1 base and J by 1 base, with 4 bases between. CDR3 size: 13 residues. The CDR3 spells CASSLDGNTEAFF. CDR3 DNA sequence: TGTGCCAGCAGTTTAGACGGGAACACTGAAGCTTTCTTT.

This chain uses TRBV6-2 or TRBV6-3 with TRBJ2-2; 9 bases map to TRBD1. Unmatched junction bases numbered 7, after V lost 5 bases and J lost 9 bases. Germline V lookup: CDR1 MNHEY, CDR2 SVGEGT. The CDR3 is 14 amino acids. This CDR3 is CASSLWTGARELFF. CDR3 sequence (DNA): TGTGCCAGCAGTCTTTGGACAGGGGCCCGGGAGCTGTTTTTT.

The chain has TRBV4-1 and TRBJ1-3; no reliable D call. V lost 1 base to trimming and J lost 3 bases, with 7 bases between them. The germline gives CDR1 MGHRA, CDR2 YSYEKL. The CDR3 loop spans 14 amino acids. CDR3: CASSQAGIGNTIYF. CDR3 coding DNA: TGCGCCAGCAGCCAAGCCGGGATTGGAAACACCATATATTTT.